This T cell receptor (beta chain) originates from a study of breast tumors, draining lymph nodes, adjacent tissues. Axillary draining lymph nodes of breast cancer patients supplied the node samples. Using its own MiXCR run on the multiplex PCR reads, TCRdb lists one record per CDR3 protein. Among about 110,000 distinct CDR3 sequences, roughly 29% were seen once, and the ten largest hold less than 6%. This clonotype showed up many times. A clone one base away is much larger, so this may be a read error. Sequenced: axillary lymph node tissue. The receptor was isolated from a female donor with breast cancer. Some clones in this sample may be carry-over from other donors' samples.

The CDR3 spells CASSFNGGNNEQFF. The CDR3 nucleotides read TGTGCCAGCAGTTTCAACGGGGGGAACAATGAGCAGTTCTTC. The chain recombines TRBV12-3 or TRBV12-4 with TRBJ2-1, with 7 bases that match TRBD2. J was trimmed by 5 bases and V by 3 bases; bases with no gene match: 4. The CDR3 consists of 14 residues.